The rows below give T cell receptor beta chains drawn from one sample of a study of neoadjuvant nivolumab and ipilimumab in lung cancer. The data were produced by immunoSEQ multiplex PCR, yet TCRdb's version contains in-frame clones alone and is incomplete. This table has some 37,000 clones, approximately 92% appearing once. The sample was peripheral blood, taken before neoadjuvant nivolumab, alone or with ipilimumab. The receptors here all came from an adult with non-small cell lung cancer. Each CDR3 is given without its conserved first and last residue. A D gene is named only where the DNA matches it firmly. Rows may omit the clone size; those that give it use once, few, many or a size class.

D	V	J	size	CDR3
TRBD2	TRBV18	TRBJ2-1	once	ASSPPGTSLQNEQF
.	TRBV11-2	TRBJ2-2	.	ASSLDFGAGELF
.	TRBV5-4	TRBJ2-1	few	ASSLAGSLNEQF
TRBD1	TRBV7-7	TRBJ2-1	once	ASSPGQNNEQF
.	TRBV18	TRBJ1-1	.	ASSSALNTEAF
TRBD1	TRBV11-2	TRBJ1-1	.	ASSLDRGAEAF
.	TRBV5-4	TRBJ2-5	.	ASSLAGGETQY
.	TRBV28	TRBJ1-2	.	ASSLTQGRTF
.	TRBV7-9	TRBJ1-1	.	ASSLHSDTEAF
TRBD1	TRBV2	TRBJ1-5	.	ASRTGAFQAQPQH
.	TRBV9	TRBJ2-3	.	ARIVGSQGDTQY
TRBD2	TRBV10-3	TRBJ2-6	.	AISESASGPRSGANVLT
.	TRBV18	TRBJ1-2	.	ASSPGGSGYT
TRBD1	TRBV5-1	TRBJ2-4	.	ASSLDRGHGIQY
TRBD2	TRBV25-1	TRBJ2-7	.	ASSEYGVAGVSEQY
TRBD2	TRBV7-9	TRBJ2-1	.	ATPVRREGRSEQF
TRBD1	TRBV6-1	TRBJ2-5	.	ASSVSAGTGGETQY
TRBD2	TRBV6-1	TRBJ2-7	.	ASSAGGERGSYEQY
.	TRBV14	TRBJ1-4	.	ASSQVGGYEKLF
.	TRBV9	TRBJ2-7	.	ASSPSSGPLYEQY
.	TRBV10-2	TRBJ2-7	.	ASFEGYEQY
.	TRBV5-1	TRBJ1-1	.	ASSLTENTEAF
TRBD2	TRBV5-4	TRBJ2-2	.	ASSLDLGGSPGELF
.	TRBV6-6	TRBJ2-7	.	ASSYGGSYEQY
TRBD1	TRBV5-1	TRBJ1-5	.	ASSLGTGGQPQH
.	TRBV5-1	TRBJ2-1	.	ASSLVERAHNNEQF
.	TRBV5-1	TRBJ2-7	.	ASSLGAGNYEQY
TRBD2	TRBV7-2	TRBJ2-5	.	ASSLGDGGRETQY
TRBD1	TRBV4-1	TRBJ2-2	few	ASSQTGAGELF